These 8 T cell receptor beta chains originate from one sample sequenced in a study of T cells expressing NK-cell markers. Following a re-call of the 5' RACE reads, TCRdb has one entry per CDR3 protein and lacks DNA. This sample's table has some 500,000 distinct CDR3 sequences. The sample taken for sequencing was blood T cells: a sorted CD56 or NKG2C T cell subset, CD4+ or CD8+ T cells, or bulk PBMC T cells (not recorded which). Receptors originate from a woman in her forties or fifties in good health.

This chain joins TRBV29-1 and TRBJ2-3; TCRdb indicates TRBD1, and absent DNA this call remains unverified. Per germline, CDR1 SQVTM and CDR2 ANQGSEA. The CDR3 totals 13 residues. CDR3 region: CSVQGGGTDTQYF.

This chain links TRBV20-1 with TRBJ2-1; TCRdb selects TRBD1, and the lack of DNA leaves this call unchecked. Germline V lookup: CDR1 DFQATT, CDR2 SNEGSKA (reference sequence). The CDR3 contains 13 residues. Here the CDR3 reads CSARLGSGVEQFF.

This chain uses TRBV3-1 with TRBJ1-2; TCRdb gives TRBD1 as the D gene, but with no DNA this cannot be confirmed. Germline lookup yields CDR1 LGHDT and CDR2 YNNKEL (reference sequence). This CDR3 is built from 14 residues. This CDR3 reads CASSQDGTTPGYTF.

The chain uses TRBV7-3 and TRBJ1-2. Looked up from germline, CDR1 is SGHTA and CDR2 is FQGTGA. The CDR3 covers 13 residues. The CDR3 is CASSFNRDIGYTF.

This sequence joins TRBV19 and TRBJ2-1; the D gene TCRdb calls, TRBD2, cannot be checked with no DNA. Per the germline V gene, CDR1 is LNHDA and CDR2 is SQIVND (reference sequence). The CDR3 sequence is 14 residues long. The CDR3 is CASSGSPGLAGRFF.

The chain uses TRBV3-1 and TRBJ1-2; without DNA, the TCRdb call of TRBD1 cannot be checked. CDR1 LGHDT and CDR2 YNNKEL come from the germline V gene (reference sequence). There are 11 residues in the CDR3. The CDR3 here is CASGRGNGYTF.

The chain is built from TRBV12-3 or TRBV12-4 and TRBJ1-2; the D call of TRBD1 rests on TCRdb alone, since no DNA is present to check it. The CDR3 has 16 amino acids. The CDR3 is CASSLWAGGADYGYTF.

The chain couples TRBV19 to TRBJ2-5; TCRdb outputs TRBD1, but without DNA this stays unchecked. CDR1 and CDR2 (germline): LNHDA, SQIVND (reference sequence). This CDR3 is 15 amino acids long. This CDR3 reads CASSTFTGIEETQYF.